This record concerns one T cell receptor beta chain sequence. Its antigen remains unknown. This sample stems from a study of T cell responses to AZD1222 COVID-19 vaccine. General study points: Dominant at 160-218 and 743-854, vaccine-associated CD4 TCRs also spanned spike. There were mostly white British donors and more females than males, and clonal diversity was possibly underestimated.

TCRdb's table, derived via immunoSEQ multiplex PCR, lists solely in-frame clones and lacks some. The sample includes tens of thousands of clones, 80% to 95% of them seen just once. V lost 7 bases and J 6 bases, leaving 18 bases between the germline ends. This CDR3 contains 14 residues. Per the germline V gene, CDR1 is MDHEN and CDR2 is SYDVKM. The chain couples TRBV28 to TRBJ1-1; tentative D call: TRBD1 (5 bases). This receptor was obtained from an adult who received the AZD1222 COVID-19 vaccine. The material sequenced was peripheral blood, taken 28 days after the second AZD1222 dose. The CDR3 protein is CASTQIGGSPEAFF. CDR3 nucleotide sequence: TGTGCCAGCACCCAGATCGGGGGTTCTCCTGAAGCTTTCTTT.